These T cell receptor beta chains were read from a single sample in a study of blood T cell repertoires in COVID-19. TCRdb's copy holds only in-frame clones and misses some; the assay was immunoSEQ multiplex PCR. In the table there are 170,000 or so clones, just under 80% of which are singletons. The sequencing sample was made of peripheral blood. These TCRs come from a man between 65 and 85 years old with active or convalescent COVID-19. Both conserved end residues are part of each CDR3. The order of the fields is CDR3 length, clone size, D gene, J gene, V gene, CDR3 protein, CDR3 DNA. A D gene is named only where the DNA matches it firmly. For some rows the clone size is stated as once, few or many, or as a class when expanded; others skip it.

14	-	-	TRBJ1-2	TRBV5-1	CASSLEAGGYGYTF	TGCGCCAGCAGCTTGGAGGCCGGCGGGTATGGCTACACCTTC
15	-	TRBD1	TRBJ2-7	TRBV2	CASRYDRASSYEQYF	TGTGCCAGCAGATATGACAGGGCGAGCTCCTACGAGCAGTACTTC
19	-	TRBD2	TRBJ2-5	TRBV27	CASRRTSGGAYGERETQYF	TGTGCCAGCAGGAGAACTAGCGGGGGTGCCTATGGGGAAAGAGAGACCCAGTACTTC
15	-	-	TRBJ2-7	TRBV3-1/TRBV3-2	CASSQEYTGIYEQYF	TGTGCCAGCAGCCAAGAGTATACAGGGATTTACGAGCAGTACTTC
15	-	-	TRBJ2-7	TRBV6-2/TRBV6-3	CASSYSISAGYEQYF	TGTGCCAGCAGTTACTCGATTAGCGCCGGCTACGAGCAGTACTTC
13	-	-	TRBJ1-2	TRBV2	CASGLTANYGYTF	TGTGCCAGCGGTTTAACTGCTAACTATGGCTACACCTTC
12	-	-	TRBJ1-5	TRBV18	CATTDGNQPQHF	TGTGCCACCACAGACGGCAATCAGCCCCAGCATTTT
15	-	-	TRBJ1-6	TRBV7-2	CASSSGQRPYSPLHF	TGTGCCAGCAGCTCAGGACAGAGACCTTATTCACCCCTCCACTTT
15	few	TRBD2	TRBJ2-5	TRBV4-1	CASSPRLAGKETQYF	TGCGCCAGCAGCCCCCGACTAGCGGGTAAAGAGACCCAGTACTTC
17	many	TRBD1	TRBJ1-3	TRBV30	CAWSDNPDRFLVNTIYF	TGTGCCTGGAGCGATAACCCGGACAGGTTCTTGGTGAACACCATATATTTT
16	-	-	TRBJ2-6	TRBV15	CATSGGLYIGANVLTF	TGTGCCACCAGCGGTGGACTGTACATTGGGGCCAACGTCCTGACTTTC
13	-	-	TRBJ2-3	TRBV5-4	CASSLRAANTQYF	TGTGCCAGCAGCTTACGCGCCGCCAATACGCAGTATTTT
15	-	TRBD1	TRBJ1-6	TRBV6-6	CASSYDGQGHSPLHF	TGTGCCAGCAGTTACGATGGACAGGGCCATTCACCCCTCCACTTT
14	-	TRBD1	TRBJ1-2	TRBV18	CASSPDRGGYGYTF	TGTGCCAGCTCACCCGACAGGGGTGGCTATGGCTACACCTTC
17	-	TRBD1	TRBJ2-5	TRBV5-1	CASSLVARTGGQETQYF	TGCGCCAGCAGCTTGGTTGCAAGGACAGGGGGCCAAGAGACCCAGTACTTC
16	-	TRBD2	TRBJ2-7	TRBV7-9	CASSLNSGLLSYEQYF	TGTGCCAGCAGCCTAAACTCGGGACTACTTTCCTACGAGCAGTACTTC
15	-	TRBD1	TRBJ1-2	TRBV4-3	CASSQETGGYYGYTF	TGCGCCAGCAGCCAGGAGACAGGGGGCTACTATGGCTACACCTTC
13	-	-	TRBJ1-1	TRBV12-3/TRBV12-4	CASIQRRFTEAFF	TGTGCCAGCATCCAGAGGAGATTCACTGAAGCTTTCTTT
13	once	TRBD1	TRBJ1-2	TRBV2	CASRGQRSYGYTF	TGTGCCAGCAGGGGACAGAGGAGCTATGGCTACACCTTC
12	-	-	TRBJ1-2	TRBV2	CASSSQGGGYTF	TGTGCCAGCAGCAGCCAGGGCGGAGGCTACACCTTC
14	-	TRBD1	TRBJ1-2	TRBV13	CASSGDRVGDGYTF	TGTGCCAGCAGCGGTGACAGGGTGGGAGATGGCTACACCTTC
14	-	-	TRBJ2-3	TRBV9	CASSSLEDDDTQYF	TGTGCCAGCAGCTCCCTGGAGGACGACGATACGCAGTATTTT
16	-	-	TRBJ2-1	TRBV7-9	CASSLTPSAYYNEQFF	TGTGCCAGCAGCTTAACGCCTAGCGCTTATTACAATGAGCAGTTCTTC
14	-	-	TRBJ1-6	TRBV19	CASTRDPGTSPLHF	TGTGCCAGTACCCGCGACCCAGGCACCTCACCCCTCCACTTT
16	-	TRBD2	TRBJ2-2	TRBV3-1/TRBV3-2	CASYPSGRANTGELFF	TGTGCCAGCTATCCAAGCGGGAGGGCGAACACCGGGGAGCTGTTTTTT
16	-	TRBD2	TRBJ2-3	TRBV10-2	CASSRGLAGDTDTQYF	TGCGCCAGCAGTCGGGGACTAGCGGGGGACACAGATACGCAGTATTTT
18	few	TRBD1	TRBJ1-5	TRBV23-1	CASSHLSSTGLRSQPQHF	TGCGCCAGCAGTCACCTCAGCTCGACAGGGTTAAGGAGTCAGCCCCAGCATTTT
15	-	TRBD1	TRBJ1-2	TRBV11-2	CASSFEPGQGYGYTF	TGTGCCAGCAGCTTTGAGCCGGGACAGGGTTATGGCTACACCTTC
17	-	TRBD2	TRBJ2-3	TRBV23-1	CASSQGLAGANADTQYF	TGCGCCAGCAGTCAAGGGCTAGCGGGAGCCAATGCAGATACGCAGTATTTT
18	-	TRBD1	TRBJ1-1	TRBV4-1	CASSQDPRDRGTGTEAFF	TGCGCCAGCAGCCAAGATCCACGGGACAGGGGGACTGGGACTGAAGCTTTCTTT
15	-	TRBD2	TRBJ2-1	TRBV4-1	CASSRGASGINEQFF	TGCGCCAGCAGCCGAGGGGCTAGCGGGATAAATGAGCAGTTCTTC
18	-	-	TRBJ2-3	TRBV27	CASSLIRTRPGGTDTQYF	TGTGCCAGCAGTTTAATAAGGACTAGACCAGGGGGCACAGATACGCAGTATTTT
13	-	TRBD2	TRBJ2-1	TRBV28	CATQRGGRNEQFF	TGTGCCACCCAGCGGGGGGGCCGCAATGAGCAGTTCTTC
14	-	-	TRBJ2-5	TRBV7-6	CASSSPGYQETQYF	TGTGCCAGCAGCTCGCCGGGGTACCAAGAGACCCAGTACTTC
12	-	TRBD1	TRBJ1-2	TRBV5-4	CASSSTGVGYTF	TGTGCCAGCAGCTCAACAGGGGTTGGCTACACCTTC
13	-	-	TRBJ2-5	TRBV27	CASSFREFETQYF	TGTGCCAGCAGTTTTCGGGAATTCGAGACCCAGTACTTC
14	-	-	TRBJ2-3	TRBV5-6	CASSLGRATDTQYF	TGTGCCAGCAGCTTGGGGCGGGCCACAGATACGCAGTATTTT
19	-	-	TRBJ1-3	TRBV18	CASSPIQAGGPDSGNTIYF	TGTGCCAGCTCACCGATCCAGGCGGGGGGACCGGACTCTGGAAACACCATATATTTT
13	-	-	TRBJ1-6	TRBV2	CASRREGNSPLHF	TGTGCCAGCAGAAGGGAGGGAAATTCACCCCTCCACTTT
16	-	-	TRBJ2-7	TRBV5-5	CASSGGGYTVPYEQYF	TGTGCCAGCAGCGGAGGGGGCTATACAGTCCCCTACGAGCAGTACTTC
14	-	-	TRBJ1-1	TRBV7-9	CASSPSRIGGEAFF	TGTGCCAGCAGCCCGAGCCGTATAGGGGGAGAAGCTTTCTTT
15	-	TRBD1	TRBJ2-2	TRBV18	CASSTQGAGTGELFF	TGTGCCAGCTCAACACAGGGGGCAGGCACCGGGGAGCTGTTTTTT
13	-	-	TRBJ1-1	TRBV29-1	CSGSDGEGTEAFF	TGCAGCGGCTCCGACGGGGAGGGCACTGAAGCTTTCTTT
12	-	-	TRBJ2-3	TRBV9	CASSPTADTQYF	TGTGCCAGCAGCCCCACAGCAGATACGCAGTATTTT
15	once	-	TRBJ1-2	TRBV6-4	CASSDSSVPNYGYTF	TGTGCCAGCAGTGACTCTTCAGTTCCTAACTATGGCTACACCTTC
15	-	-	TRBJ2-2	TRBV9	CASSVEGINTGELFF	TGTGCCAGCAGCGTAGAGGGGATTAACACCGGGGAGCTGTTTTTT
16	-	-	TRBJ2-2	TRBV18	CASSQGQGSNTGELFF	TGTGCCAGCTCACAAGGCCAGGGGTCCAACACCGGGGAGCTGTTTTTT
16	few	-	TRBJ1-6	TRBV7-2	CASSSGSSSYNSPLHF	TGTGCCAGCAGCTCGGGGTCGAGCTCCTATAATTCACCCCTCCACTTT
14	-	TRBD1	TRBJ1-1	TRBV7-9	CASSSKQGATEAFF	TGTGCCAGCAGTTCAAAACAGGGGGCCACTGAAGCTTTCTTT
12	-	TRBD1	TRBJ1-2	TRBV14	CASSPQTGGYTF	TGTGCCAGCAGCCCCCAGACAGGGGGCTACACCTTC
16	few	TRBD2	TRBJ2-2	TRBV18	CASSETSGGNTGELFF	TGTGCCAGCTCAGAGACTAGCGGGGGAAACACCGGGGAGCTGTTTTTT
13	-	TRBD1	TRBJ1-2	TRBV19	CASSNRDSYGYTF	TGTGCCAGTAGTAACCGGGACAGCTATGGCTACACCTTC
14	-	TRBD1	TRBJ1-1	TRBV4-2	CASSLDRVGTEAFF	TGTGCCAGCAGCCTGGACAGGGTTGGTACTGAAGCTTTCTTT
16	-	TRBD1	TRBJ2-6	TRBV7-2	CASSTGTGAGANVLTF	TGTGCCAGCAGCACCGGGACAGGGGCTGGGGCCAACGTCCTGACTTTC
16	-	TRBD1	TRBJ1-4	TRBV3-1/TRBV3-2	CASSHDRDRGGEKLFF	TGTGCCAGCAGCCATGACCGGGACAGGGGAGGAGAAAAACTGTTTTTT
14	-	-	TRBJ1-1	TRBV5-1	CASSPLGRGTEAFF	TGCGCCAGCAGCCCTCTCGGCAGGGGCACTGAAGCTTTCTTT